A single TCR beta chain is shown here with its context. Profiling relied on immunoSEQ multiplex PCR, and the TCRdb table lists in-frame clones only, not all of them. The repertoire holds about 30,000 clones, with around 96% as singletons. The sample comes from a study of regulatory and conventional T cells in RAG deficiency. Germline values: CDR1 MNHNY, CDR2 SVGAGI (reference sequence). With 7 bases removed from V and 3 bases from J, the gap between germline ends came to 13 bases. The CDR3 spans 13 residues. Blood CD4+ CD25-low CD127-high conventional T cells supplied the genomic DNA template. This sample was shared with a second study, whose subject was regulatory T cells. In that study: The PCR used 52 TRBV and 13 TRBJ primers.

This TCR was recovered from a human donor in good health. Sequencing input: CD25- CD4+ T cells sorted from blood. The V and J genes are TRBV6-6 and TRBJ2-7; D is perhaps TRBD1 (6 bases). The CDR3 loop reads CASNYVQGYEQYF. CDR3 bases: TGTGCCAGCAACTATGTACAGGGCTACGAGCAGTACTTC.